The 9 T cell receptor beta chains listed next were all sequenced from one sample in a study of cytomegalovirus exposure and HLA in healthy donors. Use of 60 Vbeta and 13 Jbeta primers characterized the PCR. The repertoire was sequenced with immunoSEQ multiplex PCR; TCRdb's copy has only in-frame clones and lacks some. The sample records around 250,000 clones, about 81% being singletons. Sequenced: PBMCs. Every receptor here comes from an older woman in good health and CMV-seropositive.

This clone was observed once. This CDR3 is CAWSVPPSGIRTGELFF. In DNA form, the CDR3 reads TGTGCCTGGAGTGTCCCACCTAGCGGGATTCGCACCGGGGAGCTGTTTTTT. The chain is built from TRBV30 and TRBJ2-2; 9 bases are shared with TRBD2. The CDR3 contains 17 residues. Germline CDR1 and CDR2: GTSNPN and SVGIG (reference sequence). Trimming took 0 bases from V and 4 from J; bases not matched to a gene: 9.

This clone was observed a few times. This sequence joins TRBV9 and TRBJ2-1; 13 nucleotides align to TRBD2. The CDR3 runs 20 residues. From germline, CDR1 is SGDLS and CDR2 YYNGEE. The V gene end was trimmed by 0 bases and the J gene end by 7 bases; junction bases not matched to a gene: 16. CDR3 residues: CASSVVPGKLAGGLGNEQFF. CDR3 coding DNA: TGTGCCAGCAGCGTAGTACCTGGGAAACTAGCGGGAGGGCTGGGGAATGAGCAGTTCTTC.

The chain is built from TRBV11-2 and TRBJ1-2; 10 nucleotides line up with TRBD1. CDR1 SGHAT and CDR2 FQNNGV come from the germline V gene. The CDR3 spans 16 residues. With V trimmed by 5 bases and J by 6 bases, 12 bases remained unmatched. The CDR3 DNA sequence: TGTGCCAGCAGCAAAATCCGGGACAGGGGTCGGGATGGCTACACCTTC. This codes for CASSKIRDRGRDGYTF.

The genes are TRBV7-9 and TRBJ2-5; D remains unclear. With 0 bases removed from V and 6 bases from J, the gap between germline ends came to 5 bases. Looked up from germline, CDR1 is SEHNR and CDR2 is FQNEAQ (reference sequence). This CDR3 contains 12 residues. Here the CDR3 reads CASSLAVKTQYF. CDR3 in DNA: TGTGCCAGCAGCTTAGCTGTTAAGACCCAGTACTTC.

The rearrangement links TRBV28 to TRBJ1-1; D remains unclear. Germline V lookup: CDR1 MDHEN, CDR2 SYDVKM. There are 14 residues in the CDR3. The ends were cut back, 3 bases at V and 5 bases at J, with 13 bases in the middle. The chain's CDR3 is CASSFEGRMTEAFF. The CDR3 DNA reads TGTGCCAGCAGTTTTGAAGGGAGAATGACTGAAGCTTTCTTT.

V and J are TRBV9 and TRBJ2-2, with TRBD2 matching 7 bases. V lost 3 bases, J lost 1 base, and 3 bases stayed unmatched. There are 15 residues in the CDR3. Germline loops: CDR1 SGDLS, CDR2 YYNGEE. The CDR3 DNA reads as TGTGCCAGCAGCGATCTAGCGGAGAACACCGGGGAGCTGTTTTTT. Residues: CASSDLAENTGELFF.

This chain links TRBV7-9 with TRBJ2-5, with D uncertain. The germline CDR1 and CDR2 sequences are SEHNR and FQNEAQ (reference sequence). This CDR3 contains 13 residues. V lost 1 base to trimming and J lost 2 bases, with 5 bases between them. The DNA for the CDR3 is TGTGCCAGCAGCTTAGGGCAGCAAGAGACCCAGTACTTC. Its translation is CASSLGQQETQYF. The whole variable domain, remainder taken from reference TRBV7-9 and TRBJ2-5, is DTGVSQNPRHKITKRGQNVTFRCDPISEHNRLYWYRQTLGQGPEFLTYFQNEAQLEKSRLLSDRFSAERPKGSFSTLEIQRTEQGDSAMYLCASSLGQQETQYFGPGTRLLVL.

DNA of the CDR3: TGTGCCAGCAGCTTCAGCGGGAGGAACACCGGGGAGCTGTTTTTT. Its protein is CASSFSGRNTGELFF. The chain recombines TRBV11-2 with TRBJ2-2, with 8 bases lining up with TRBD2. The V and J ends lost 3 bases and 1 base, in that order; junction bases with no gene match: 1. CDR1 is SGHAT and CDR2 is FQNNGV in the germline V gene. This CDR3 contains 15 residues.

The rearrangement uses TRBV28 and TRBJ2-7; maybe TRBD1 (5 bases). This CDR3 region has 11 residues. Germline CDR1 and CDR2: MDHEN and SYDVKM. Here the CDR3 reads CGAGPTYEQYF. The CDR3 DNA reads TGTGGTGCAGGGCCAACCTACGAGCAGTACTTC.